Described below is a single TCR beta chain sequence and its context. The antigen remains unidentified. This entry belongs to a study of cytomegalovirus exposure and HLA in healthy donors. Study in general: Both the 100 to 150 validation repertoires and the approximately 670 first-cohort repertoires used the same platform, as reported by a later analysis. Study-wide findings and caveats: Specificity of a few CMV-associated chains for CMV antigens was verified in vitro.

V lost 4 bases and J 2 bases, leaving 11 bases between the germline ends. This CDR3 is built from 14 residues. Germline V gives CDR1 GTSNPN, CDR2 SVGIG (reference sequence). The protocol was immunoSEQ multiplex PCR, while the TCRdb copy is restricted to in-frame clones and leaves out a portion. The table includes 250,000 to 350,000 clones, around 90% detected once. Separate from the approximately 670-subject first cohort, the roughly 120-subject validation cohort was the one that the donors belonged to. Source material: PBMCs. The genes are TRBV30 and TRBJ2-2; D is unclear. This sequence originates from a woman aged 25 to 39 in good health and CMV-seropositive. The DNA for the CDR3 is TGTGCCTGGATCCCGGGCCAAAACACCGGGGAGCTGTTTTTT. Residues: CAWIPGQNTGELFF.